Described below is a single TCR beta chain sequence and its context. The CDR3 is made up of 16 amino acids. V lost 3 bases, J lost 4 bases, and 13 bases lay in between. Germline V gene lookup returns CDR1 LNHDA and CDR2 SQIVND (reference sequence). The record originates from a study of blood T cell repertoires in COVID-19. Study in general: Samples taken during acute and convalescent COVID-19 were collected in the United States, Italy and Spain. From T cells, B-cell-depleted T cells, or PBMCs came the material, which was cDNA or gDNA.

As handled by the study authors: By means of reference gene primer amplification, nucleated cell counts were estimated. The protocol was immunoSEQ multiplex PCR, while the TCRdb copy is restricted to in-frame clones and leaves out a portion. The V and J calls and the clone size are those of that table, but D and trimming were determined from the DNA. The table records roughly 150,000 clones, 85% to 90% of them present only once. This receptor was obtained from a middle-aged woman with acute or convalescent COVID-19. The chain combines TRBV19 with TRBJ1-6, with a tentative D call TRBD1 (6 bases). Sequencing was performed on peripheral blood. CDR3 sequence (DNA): TGTGCCAGTAGTATTGCTTGGACAGTTTATAATTCACCCCTCCACTTT. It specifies CASSIAWTVYNSPLHF.